The sequence of this T cell receptor (beta chain) was determined in a study of T-cell memory formation after mild COVID-19. Germline values: CDR1 SGHTA, CDR2 FQGNSA. V was cut by 4 bases and J by 7 bases, with 13 bases left in between. This CDR3 is built from 14 residues. TCRdb re-analysed the 5' RACE reads in MiXCR, keeping a single row per CDR3 protein. This sample yields a few hundred thousand distinct CDR3 sequences, of which approximately 15% are seen a single time; 20% to 25% belongs to the top ten. The sample comprised PBMCs or a T cell subset sorted from them (not recorded which). This sequence was found in a man aged 18 to 35 who had mild COVID-19 (a few samples of this study predate the infection). Cell type and time point are not known. The chain carries TRBV7-2 and TRBJ2-2, with D perhaps matching TRBD1 (7 bases). CDR3 in amino acids: CASSWRDRGGELFF. The CDR3 bases are TGTGCCAGCAGCTGGAGGGACAGAGGCGGGGAGCTGTTTTTT.